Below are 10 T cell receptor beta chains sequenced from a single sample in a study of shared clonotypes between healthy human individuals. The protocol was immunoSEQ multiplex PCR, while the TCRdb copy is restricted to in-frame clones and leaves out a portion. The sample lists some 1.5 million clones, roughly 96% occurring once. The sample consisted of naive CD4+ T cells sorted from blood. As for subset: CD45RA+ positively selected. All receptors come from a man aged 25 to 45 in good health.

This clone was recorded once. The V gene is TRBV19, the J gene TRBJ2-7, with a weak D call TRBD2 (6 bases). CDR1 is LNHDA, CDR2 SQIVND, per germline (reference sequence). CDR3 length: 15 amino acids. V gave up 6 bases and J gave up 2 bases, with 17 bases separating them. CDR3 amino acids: CASRPNGGVTYEQYF. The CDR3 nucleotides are TGTGCCAGTAGGCCCAACGGGGGAGTGACCTACGAGCAGTACTTC.

The CDR3 sequence is CASSWVAGDYEQYF. In DNA form, the CDR3 reads TGTGCCAGCAGCTGGGTAGCGGGAGACTACGAGCAGTACTTC. The rearrangement links TRBV11-2 to TRBJ2-7; the match to TRBD2 covers 9 bases. The trim removed 4 bases at V and 3 bases at J, leaving 4 bases unmatched. This CDR3 is built from 14 residues. Germline V gives CDR1 SGHAT, CDR2 FQNNGV. The full variable domain, completed using reference TRBV11-2 and TRBJ2-7, is EAGVAQSPRYKIIEKRQSVAFWCNPISGHATLYWYQQILGQGPKLLIQFQNNGVVDDSQLPKDRFSAERLKGVDSTLKIQPAKLEDSAVYLCASSWVAGDYEQYFGPGTRLTVT.

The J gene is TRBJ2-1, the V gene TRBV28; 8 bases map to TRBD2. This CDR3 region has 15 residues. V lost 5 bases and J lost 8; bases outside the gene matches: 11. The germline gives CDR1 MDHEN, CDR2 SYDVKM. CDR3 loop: CASSITTSGFYEQFF. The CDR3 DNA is TGTGCCAGCAGTATTACCACTAGCGGATTTTATGAGCAGTTCTTC.

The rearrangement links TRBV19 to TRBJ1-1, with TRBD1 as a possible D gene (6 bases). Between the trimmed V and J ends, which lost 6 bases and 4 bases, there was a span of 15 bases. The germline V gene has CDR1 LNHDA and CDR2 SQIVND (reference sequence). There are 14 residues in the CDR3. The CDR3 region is CASRAGTRGTEAFF. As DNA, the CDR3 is TGTGCCAGTAGAGCCGGGACCAGGGGCACTGAAGCTTTCTTT.

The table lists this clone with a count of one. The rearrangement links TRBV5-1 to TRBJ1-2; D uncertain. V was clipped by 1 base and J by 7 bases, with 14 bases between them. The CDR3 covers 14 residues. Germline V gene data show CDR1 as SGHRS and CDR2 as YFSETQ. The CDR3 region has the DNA TGCGCCAGCAGCTTGATGTTTGGAGATACTGGCTACACCTTC. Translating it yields CASSLMFGDTGYTF.

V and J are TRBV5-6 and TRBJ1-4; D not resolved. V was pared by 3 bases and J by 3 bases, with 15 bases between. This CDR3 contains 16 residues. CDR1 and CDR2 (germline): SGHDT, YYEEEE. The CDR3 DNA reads TGTGCCAGCAGCTCGAGAAAACGATTCCCTAATGAAAAACTGTTTTTT. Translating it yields CASSSRKRFPNEKLFF.

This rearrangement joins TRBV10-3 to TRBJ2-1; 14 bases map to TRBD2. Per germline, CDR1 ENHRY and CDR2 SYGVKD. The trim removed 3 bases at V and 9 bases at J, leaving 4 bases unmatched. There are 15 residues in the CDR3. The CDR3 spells CAISDGTSGSFEQFF. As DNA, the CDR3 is TGTGCCATCAGTGACGGGACTAGCGGGAGTTTTGAGCAGTTCTTC.

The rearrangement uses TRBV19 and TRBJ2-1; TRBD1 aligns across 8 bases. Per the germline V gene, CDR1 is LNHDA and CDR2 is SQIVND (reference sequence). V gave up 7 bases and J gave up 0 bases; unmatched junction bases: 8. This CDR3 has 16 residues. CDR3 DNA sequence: TGTGCCAGTAAGGGACAGGCGATTAGCTCCTACAATGAGCAGTTCTTC. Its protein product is CASKGQAISSYNEQFF.

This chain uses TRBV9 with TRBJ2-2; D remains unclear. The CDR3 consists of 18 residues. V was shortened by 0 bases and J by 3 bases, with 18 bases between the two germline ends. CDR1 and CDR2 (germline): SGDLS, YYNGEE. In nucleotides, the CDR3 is TGTGCCAGCAGCGTAGCTTCGACACCTCGATTCCACACCGGGGAGCTGTTTTTT. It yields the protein CASSVASTPRFHTGELFF. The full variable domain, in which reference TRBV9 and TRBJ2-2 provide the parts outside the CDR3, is DSGVTQTPKHLITATGQRVTLRCSPRSGDLSVYWYQQSLDQGLQFLIQYYNGEERAKGNILERFSAQQFPDLHSELNLSSLELGDSALYFCASSVASTPRFHTGELFFGEGSRLTVL.

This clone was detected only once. In nucleotides, the CDR3 is TGTGCCAGCAGTCCAGGTGGATACGAGCAGTACTTC. It translates to CASSPGGYEQYF. This chain links TRBV16 with TRBJ2-7; D call uncertain. The CDR3 spans 12 residues. V gave up 6 bases and J gave up 4 bases, with 10 bases separating them. Per germline, CDR1 KGHSY and CDR2 FQNENV.